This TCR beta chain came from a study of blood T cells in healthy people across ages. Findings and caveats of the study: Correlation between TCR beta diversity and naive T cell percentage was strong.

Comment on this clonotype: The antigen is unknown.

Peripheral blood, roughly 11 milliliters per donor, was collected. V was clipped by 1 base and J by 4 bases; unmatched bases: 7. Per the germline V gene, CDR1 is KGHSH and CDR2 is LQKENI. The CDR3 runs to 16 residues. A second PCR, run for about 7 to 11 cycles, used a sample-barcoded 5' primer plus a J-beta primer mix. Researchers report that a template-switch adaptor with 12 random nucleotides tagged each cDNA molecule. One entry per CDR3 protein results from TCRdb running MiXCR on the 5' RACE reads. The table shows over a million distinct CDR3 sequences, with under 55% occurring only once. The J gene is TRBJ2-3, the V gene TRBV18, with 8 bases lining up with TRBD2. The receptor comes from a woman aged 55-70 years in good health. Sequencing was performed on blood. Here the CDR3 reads CASSPLAGGDADTQYF. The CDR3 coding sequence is TGTGCCAGCTCACCACTGGCGGGAGGCGACGCAGATACGCAGTATTTT.